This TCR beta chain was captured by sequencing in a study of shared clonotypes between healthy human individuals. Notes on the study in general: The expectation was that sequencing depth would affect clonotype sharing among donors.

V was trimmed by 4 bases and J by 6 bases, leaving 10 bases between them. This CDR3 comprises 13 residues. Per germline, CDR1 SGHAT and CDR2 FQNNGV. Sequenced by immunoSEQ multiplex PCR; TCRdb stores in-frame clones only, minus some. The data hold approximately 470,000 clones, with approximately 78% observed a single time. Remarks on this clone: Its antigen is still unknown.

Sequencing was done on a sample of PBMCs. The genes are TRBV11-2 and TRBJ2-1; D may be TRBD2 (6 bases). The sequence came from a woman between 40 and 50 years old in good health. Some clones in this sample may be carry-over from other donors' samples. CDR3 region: CASSSTRINEQFF. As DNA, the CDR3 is TGTGCCAGCAGCTCGACTAGGATCAATGAGCAGTTCTTC.